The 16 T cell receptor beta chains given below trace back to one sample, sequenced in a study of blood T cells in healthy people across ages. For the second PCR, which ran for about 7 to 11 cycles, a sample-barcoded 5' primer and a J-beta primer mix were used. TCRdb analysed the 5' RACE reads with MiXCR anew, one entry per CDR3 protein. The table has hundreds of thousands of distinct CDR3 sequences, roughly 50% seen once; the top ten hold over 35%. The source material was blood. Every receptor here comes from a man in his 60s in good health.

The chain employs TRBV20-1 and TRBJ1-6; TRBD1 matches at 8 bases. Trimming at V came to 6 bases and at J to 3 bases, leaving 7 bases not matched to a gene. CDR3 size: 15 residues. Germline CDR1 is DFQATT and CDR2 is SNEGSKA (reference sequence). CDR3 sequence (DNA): TGCAGTGCCACAGAACAGGGGGACTATAATTCACCCCTCCACTTT. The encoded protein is CSATEQGDYNSPLHF.

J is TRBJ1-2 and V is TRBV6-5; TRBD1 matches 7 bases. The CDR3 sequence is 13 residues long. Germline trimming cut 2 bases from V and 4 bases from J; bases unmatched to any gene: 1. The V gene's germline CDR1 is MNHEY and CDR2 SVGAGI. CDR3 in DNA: TGTGCCAGCAGTTACGCAGGGGGCTATGGCTACACCTTC. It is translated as CASSYAGGYGYTF.

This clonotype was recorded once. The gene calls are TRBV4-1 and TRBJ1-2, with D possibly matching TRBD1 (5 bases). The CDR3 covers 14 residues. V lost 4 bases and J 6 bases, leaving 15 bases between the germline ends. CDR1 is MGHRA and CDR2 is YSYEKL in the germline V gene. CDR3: CASSPGEGMDGYTF. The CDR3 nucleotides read TGCGCCAGCAGCCCTGGGGAGGGGATGGATGGCTACACCTTC.

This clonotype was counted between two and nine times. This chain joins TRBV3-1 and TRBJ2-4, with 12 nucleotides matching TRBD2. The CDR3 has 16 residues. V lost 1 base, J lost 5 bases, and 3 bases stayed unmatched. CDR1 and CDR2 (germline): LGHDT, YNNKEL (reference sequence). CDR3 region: CASSQASGGAQNIQYF. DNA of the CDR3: TGTGCCAGCAGCCAAGCTAGCGGGGGGGCCCAAAACATTCAGTACTTC.

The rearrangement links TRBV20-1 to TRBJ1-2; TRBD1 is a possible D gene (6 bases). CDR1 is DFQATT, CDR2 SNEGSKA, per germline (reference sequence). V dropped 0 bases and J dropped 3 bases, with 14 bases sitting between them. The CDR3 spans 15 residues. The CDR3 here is CSARDPMTGYYGYTF. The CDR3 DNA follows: TGCAGTGCTAGAGATCCAATGACAGGATACTATGGCTACACCTTC.

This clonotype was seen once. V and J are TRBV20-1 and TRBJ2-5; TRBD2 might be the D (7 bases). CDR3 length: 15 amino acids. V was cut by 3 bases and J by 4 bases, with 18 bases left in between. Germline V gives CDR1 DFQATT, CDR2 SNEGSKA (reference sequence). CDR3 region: CSASDQRGGSETQYF. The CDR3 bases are TGCAGTGCTAGTGATCAAAGGGGGGGTTCAGAGACCCAGTACTTC.

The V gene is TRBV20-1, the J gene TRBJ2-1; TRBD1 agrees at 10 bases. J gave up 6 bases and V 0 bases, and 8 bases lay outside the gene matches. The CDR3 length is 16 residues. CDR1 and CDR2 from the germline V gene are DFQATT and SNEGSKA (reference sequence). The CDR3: CSARDYRDRGSNEQFF. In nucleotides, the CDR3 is TGCAGTGCTAGAGACTACCGGGACAGGGGCAGCAATGAGCAGTTCTTC.

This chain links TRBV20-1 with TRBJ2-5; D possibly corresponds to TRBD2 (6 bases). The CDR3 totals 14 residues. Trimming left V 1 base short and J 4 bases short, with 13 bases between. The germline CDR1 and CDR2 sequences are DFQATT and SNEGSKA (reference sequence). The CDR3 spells CSARVAGGGETQYF. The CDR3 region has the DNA TGCAGTGCTAGAGTCGCCGGGGGAGGAGAGACCCAGTACTTC.

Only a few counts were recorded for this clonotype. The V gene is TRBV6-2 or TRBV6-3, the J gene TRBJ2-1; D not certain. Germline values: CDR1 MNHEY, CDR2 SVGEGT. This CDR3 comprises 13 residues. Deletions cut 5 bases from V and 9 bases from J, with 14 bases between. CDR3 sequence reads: CASSPSRYGEQFF. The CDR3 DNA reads TGTGCCAGCAGTCCCTCCAGGTACGGTGAGCAGTTCTTC.

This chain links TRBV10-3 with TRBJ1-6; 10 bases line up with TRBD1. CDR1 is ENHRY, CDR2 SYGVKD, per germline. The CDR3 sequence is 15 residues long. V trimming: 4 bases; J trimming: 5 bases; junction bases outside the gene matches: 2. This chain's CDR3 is CAISAGTGDNSPLHF. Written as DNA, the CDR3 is TGTGCCATCAGTGCCGGGACAGGGGATAATTCACCCCTCCACTTT.

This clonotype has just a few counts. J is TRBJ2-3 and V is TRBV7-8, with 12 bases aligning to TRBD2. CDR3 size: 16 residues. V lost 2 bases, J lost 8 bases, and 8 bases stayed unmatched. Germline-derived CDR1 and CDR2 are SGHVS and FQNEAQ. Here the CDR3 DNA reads TGTGCCAGCAGCTTATTTGCTAGCGGGGGGGTCAGTACGCAGTATTTT. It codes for CASSLFASGGVSTQYF.

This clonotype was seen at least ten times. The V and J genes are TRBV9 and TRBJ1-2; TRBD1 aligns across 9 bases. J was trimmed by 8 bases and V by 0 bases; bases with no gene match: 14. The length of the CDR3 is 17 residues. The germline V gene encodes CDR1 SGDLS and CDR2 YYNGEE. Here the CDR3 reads CASSVGLTGTGIGGYTF. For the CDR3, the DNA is TGTGCCAGCAGCGTAGGCCTTACCGGGACAGGGATAGGAGGCTACACCTTC.

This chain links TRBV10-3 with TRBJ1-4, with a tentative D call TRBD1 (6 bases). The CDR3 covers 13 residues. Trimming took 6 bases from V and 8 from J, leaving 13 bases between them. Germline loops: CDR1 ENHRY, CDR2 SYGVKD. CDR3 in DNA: TGTGCCATCAGCACCGGGGGCGGGGAAAAACTGTTTTTT. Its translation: CAISTGGGEKLFF.

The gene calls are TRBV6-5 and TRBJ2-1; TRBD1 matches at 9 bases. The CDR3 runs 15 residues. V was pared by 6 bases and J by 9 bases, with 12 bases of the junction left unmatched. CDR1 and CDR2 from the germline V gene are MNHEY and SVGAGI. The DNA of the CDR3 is TGTGCCAGCAGCCTTACCGGGACAGGGATCGTTGAGCAGTTCTTC. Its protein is CASSLTGTGIVEQFF.

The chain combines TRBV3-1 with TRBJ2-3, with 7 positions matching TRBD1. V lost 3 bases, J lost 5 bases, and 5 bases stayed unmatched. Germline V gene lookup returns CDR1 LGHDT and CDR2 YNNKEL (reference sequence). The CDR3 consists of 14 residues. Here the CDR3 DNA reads TGTGCCAGCAGCCATAGACAGGGAATAGATACGCAGTATTTT. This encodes CASSHRQGIDTQYF.

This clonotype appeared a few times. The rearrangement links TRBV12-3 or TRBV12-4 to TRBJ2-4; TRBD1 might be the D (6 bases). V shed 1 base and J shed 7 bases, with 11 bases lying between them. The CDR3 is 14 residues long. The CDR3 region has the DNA TGTGCCAGCAGTTTAGGAGGGCAGGGGAACATTCAGTACTTC. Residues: CASSLGGQGNIQYF.